This T cell receptor beta chain is from a study of OX40 agonist ivuxolimab in advanced cancers. Germline V gives CDR1 WSHSY, CDR2 SAAADI. Trimming stripped 6 bases from V and 3 bases from J, with 1 base between. This CDR3 spans 10 amino acids. TCRdb's copy holds only in-frame clones and misses some; the assay was immunoSEQ multiplex PCR. The table shows approximately 45,000 clones, with about 90% occurring only once. Findings of the study overall: Those patients achieving a partial response at 0.1-3.0 mg/kg showed among the lowest clonal expansion.

As for this clone: The target antigen is unknown.

The specimen was CD4+ or CD8+ T cells sorted from blood, collected in a trial of the OX40 agonist ivuxolimab. The receptor's source is an adult with an advanced solid tumor such as melanoma, head and neck, liver or kidney cancer. The chain uses TRBV10-2 and TRBJ2-3; D is undetermined. In nucleotides, the CDR3 is TGCGCCAGCAGAACAGATACGCAGTATTTT. Encoded protein: CASRTDTQYF.